This passage covers 2 T cell receptor beta chains from one sample sequenced in a study of breast tumors, draining lymph nodes, adjacent tissues (dated by TCRdb to about 2016). Lymph node samples were obtained from the axillary draining lymph nodes of breast cancer patients. Library preparation was by multiplex PCR. TCRdb names Illumina HiSeq 2000 as the instrument used. TCRdb passed the public sequencing reads through fastp at Q25 and MiXCR, retaining productive beta sequences. Every CDR3 protein is listed once, alongside the most common genes and DNA of its rows. The sample records around 230,000 distinct CDR3 sequences, around 34% of which are singletons. Together, the top ten hold 3% to 4% of the sample. Input material: axillary lymph node tissue. Receptor source: a female donor with breast cancer. Some clones in this sample may be carry-over from other donors' samples.

This clonotype occurred many times. The chain links TRBV2 to TRBJ1-4; 11 nucleotides match TRBD1. The CDR3 has 13 amino acids. Germline assignment: CDR1 SNHLY and CDR2 FYNNEI. Germline trimming cut 7 bases from V and 6 bases from J; bases unmatched to any gene: 1. The CDR3 protein is CASKGQGDEKLFF. The DNA for the CDR3 is TGTGCCAGCAAGGGACAGGGGGATGAAAAACTGTTTTTT. The complete variable domain, with remaining parts taken from reference TRBV2 and TRBJ1-4, reads EPEVTQTPSHQVTQMGQEVILRCVPISNHLYFYWYRQILGQKVEFLVSFYNNEISEKSEIFDDQFSVERPDGSNFTLKIRSTKLEDSAMYFCASKGQGDEKLFFGSGTQLSVL.

This chain uses TRBV19 with TRBJ1-3; possibly TRBD1 for D (5 bases). Trimming left V 3 bases short and J 1 base short, with 13 bases between. The germline V gene has CDR1 LNHDA and CDR2 SQIVND (reference sequence). The CDR3 spans 16 residues. The CDR3 nucleotides read TGTGCCAGTAGTATTGGAGGGACGAGGTCTGGAAACACCATATATTTT. The encoded protein is CASSIGGTRSGNTIYF.